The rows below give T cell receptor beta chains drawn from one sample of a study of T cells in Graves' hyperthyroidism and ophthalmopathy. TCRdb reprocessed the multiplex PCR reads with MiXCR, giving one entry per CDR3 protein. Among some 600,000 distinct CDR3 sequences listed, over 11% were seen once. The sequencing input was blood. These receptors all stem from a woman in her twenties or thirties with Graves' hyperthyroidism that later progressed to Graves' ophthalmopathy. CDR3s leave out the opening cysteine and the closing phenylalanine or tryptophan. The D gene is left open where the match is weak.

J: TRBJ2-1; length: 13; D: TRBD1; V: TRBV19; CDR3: ASSTGGGVYNEQF
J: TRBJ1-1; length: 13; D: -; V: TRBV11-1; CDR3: ASSSDRVGGTEAF
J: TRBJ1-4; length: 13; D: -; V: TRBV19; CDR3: ASRPALGEGEKLF
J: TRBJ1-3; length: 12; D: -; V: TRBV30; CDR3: AWSASGAGNTIY
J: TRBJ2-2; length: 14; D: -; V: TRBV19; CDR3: ASSNRDFTNTGELF
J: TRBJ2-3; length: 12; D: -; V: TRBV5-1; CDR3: ASSLSDTTDTQY
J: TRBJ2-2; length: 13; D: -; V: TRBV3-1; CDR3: ASSQGPLSGGELF
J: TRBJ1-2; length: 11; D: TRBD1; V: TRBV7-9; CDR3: ASSFSDRRGNT
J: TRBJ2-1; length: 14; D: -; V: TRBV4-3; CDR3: ASSQDGVAAYNEQF
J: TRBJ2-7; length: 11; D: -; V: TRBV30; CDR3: AWSRGNTYEQY
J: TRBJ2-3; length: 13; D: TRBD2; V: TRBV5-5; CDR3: ASSTAGGPTDTQY
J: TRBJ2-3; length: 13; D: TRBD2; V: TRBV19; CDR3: ASRKREGSTDTQY
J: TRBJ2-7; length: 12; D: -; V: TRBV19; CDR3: ASSVGTSFYEQY